Listed here is a single T cell receptor beta chain. Its target is unknown. The data stem from a study of memory CD4+ T cells and cytomegalovirus serostatus. Study findings and constraints: Suggested: most of the CMV-linked TCR signature lies in CD4+ memory cells. CD4+ memory repertoires contained 67 of 164 reported CMV TCRbeta sequences.

V was pared by 0 bases and J by 0 bases, with 11 bases between. The CDR3 length is 16 residues. Per the germline V gene, CDR1 is MGHRA and CDR2 is YSYEKL. Single viable CD3+CD4+CD8-CD45RO+ cells were sorted as the memory CD4+ T cells. Total CD4+ T cells were enriched by CD4 positive selection. The protocol was immunoSEQ multiplex PCR, while the TCRdb copy is restricted to in-frame clones and leaves out a portion. The sample lists some 52,000 clones, about 83% occurring once. Sequencing was performed on memory CD4+ T cells from blood. The receptor was derived from an adult in good health and CMV-seropositive. The J gene is TRBJ1-1, the V gene TRBV4-1; a weak D match, TRBD1 (5 bases). The CDR3 loop is CASSQDLRGMNTEAFF. For the CDR3, the DNA is TGCGCCAGCAGCCAAGATTTGCGGGGGATGAACACTGAAGCTTTCTTT.